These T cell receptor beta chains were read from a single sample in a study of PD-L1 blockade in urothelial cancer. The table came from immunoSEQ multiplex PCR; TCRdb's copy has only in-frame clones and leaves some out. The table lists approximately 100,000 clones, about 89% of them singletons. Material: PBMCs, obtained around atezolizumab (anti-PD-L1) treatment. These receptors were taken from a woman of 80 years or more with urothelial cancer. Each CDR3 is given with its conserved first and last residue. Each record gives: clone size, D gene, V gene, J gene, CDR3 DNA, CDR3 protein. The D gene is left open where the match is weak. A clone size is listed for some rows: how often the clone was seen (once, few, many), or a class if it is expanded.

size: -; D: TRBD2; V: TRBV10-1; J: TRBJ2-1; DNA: TGCGCCAGCAGTGGGACTAGCGTAGGGGAGCAGTTCTTC; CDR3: CASSGTSVGEQFF
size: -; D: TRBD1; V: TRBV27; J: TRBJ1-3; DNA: TGTGCCAGCAGTCCATACAGGGGCGGTGGAAACACCATATATTTT; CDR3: CASSPYRGGGNTIYF
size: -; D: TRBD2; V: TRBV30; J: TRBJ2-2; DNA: TGTGCCTGGAGTGGGGGACTAGCGGGAGAAAGTGAGCTGTTTTTT; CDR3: CAWSGGLAGESELFF
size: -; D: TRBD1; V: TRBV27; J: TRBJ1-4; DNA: TGTGCCAGCAGCCGCCTTGGACAGGGGGCTAATGAAAAACTGTTTTTT; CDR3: CASSRLGQGANEKLFF
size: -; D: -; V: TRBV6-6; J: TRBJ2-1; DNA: TGTGCCAGCACAAACTCGCGGGGCTCCTACAATGAGCAGTTCTTC; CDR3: CASTNSRGSYNEQFF
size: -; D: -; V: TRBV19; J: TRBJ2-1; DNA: TGTGCCAGTAGTACCCGTTACAATGAGCAGTTCTTC; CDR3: CASSTRYNEQFF
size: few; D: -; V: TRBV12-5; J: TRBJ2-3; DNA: TGTGCTAGTGGTCCCCTCGGCACAGATACGCAGTATTTT; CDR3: CASGPLGTDTQYF
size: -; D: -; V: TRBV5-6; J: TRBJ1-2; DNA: TGTGCCAGCAGCGAACAGGGCGCGACTGGCTACACCTTC; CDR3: CASSEQGATGYTF
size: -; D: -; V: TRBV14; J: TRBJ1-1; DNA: TGTGCCAGCAGCCAAGAATTCTGGCAGGGGAACACTGAAGCTTTCTTT; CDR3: CASSQEFWQGNTEAFF
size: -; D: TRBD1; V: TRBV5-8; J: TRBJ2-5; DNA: TGTGCCAGCAGCTTGGCCAGACAGGGGACGGAGACCCAGTACTTC; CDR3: CASSLARQGTETQYF
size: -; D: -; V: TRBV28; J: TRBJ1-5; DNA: TGTGCCAGCAGGGACAGATTGGGTCAGCCCCAGCATTTT; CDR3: CASRDRLGQPQHF
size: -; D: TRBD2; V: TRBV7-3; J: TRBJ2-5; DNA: TGTGCCAGCAGCCAAGCCCTAGCGGGAGGGCAAGAGACCCAGTACTTC; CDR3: CASSQALAGGQETQYF
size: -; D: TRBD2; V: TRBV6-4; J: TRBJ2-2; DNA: TGTGCCAGCAGTGACTCGAGTCGGGGGGTTCCCGGGGAGCTGTTTTTT; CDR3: CASSDSSRGVPGELFF
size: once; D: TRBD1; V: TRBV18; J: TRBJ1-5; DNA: TGTGCCAGCTCCGGACAGGGATTGAGTCAGCCCCAGCATTTT; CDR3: CASSGQGLSQPQHF
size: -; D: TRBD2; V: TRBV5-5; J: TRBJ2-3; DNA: TGTGCCAGCAGCTTGAGCGGGGGAAGCACAGATACGCAGTATTTT; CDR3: CASSLSGGSTDTQYF
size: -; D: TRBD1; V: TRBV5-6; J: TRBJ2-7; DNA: TGTGCCAGCAGCCCGGGACAGGGGCTGCAGGGCGAGCAGTACTTC; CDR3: CASSPGQGLQGEQYF
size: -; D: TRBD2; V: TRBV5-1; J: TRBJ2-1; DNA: TGCGCCAGCGGAAAAAGCGGGAGCTACAATGAGCAGTTCTTC; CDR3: CASGKSGSYNEQFF
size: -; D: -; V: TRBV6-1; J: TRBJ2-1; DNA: TGTGCCAGCAAAGACAGAAAGGAGCAGTTCTTC; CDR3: CASKDRKEQFF
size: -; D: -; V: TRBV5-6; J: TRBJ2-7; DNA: TGTGCCAGCAGCTTGTTCGTTAATCGGAGGCGTGACGAGCAGTACTTC; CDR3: CASSLFVNRRRDEQYF
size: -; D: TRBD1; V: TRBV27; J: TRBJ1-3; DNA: TGTGCCAGCAGTTTATCGGCCCAGGGGGCGGCTGGAAACACCATATATTTT; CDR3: CASSLSAQGAAGNTIYF
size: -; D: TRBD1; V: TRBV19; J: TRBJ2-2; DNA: TGTGCCAGCCGGACAGGGAGTACAAACACCGGGGAGCTGTTTTTT; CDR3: CASRTGSTNTGELFF
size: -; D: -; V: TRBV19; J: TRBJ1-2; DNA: TGTGCCAGTAGTATAACGAACAGGGTGGACTATGGCTACACCTTC; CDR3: CASSITNRVDYGYTF
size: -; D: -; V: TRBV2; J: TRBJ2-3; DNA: TGTGCCAGCAAGTTGAGCGAAATCACAGATACGCAGTATTTT; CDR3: CASKLSEITDTQYF
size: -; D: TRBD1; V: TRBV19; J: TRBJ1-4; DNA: TGTGCCAGTAGTACCCGACAGGGGCCCAATGAAAAACTGTTTTTT; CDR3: CASSTRQGPNEKLFF
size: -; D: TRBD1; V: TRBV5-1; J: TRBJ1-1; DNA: TGCGCCAGCAGCCCCTCAGGGACAGGGGGTGGCACTGAAGCTTTCTTT; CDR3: CASSPSGTGGGTEAFF
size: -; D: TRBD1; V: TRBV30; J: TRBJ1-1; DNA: TGTGCCTGGAGTGTACAGGGGAGACGCCAGAACACTGAAGCTTTCTTT; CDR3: CAWSVQGRRQNTEAFF
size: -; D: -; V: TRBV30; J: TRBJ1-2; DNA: TGTGCCTGGAGGGGAGAGGGAAGCAACTATGGCTACACCTTC; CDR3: CAWRGEGSNYGYTF
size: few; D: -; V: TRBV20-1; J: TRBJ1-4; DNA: TGCAGTGCTAGGGCAGAAAAACTGTTTTTT; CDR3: CSARAEKLFF
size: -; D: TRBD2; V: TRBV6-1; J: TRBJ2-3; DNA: TGTGCCAGCAGTACTAGCGGGAGCACAGATACGCAGTATTTT; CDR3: CASSTSGSTDTQYF
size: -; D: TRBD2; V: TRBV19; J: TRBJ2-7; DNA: TGTGCCAGTAGTTCCCTAGCGGGGGGGGTCTACGAGCAGTACTTC; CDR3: CASSSLAGGVYEQYF
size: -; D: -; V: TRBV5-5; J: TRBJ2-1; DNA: TGTGCCAGCAGCTTAGGAGCGATTTCCTACAATGAGCAGTTCTTC; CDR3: CASSLGAISYNEQFF
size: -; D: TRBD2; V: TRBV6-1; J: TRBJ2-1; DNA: TGTGCCAGCAGTGTTCTAGCGGGAGGCGCCTACAATGAGCAGTTCTTC; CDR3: CASSVLAGGAYNEQFF
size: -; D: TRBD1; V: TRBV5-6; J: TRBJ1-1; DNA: TGTGCCAGCAGCTTGGCAGGGGGCGCGGTAGTATTGAACACTGAAGCTTTCTTT; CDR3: CASSLAGGAVVLNTEAFF
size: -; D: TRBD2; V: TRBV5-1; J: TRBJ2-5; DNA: TGCGCCAGCAGCTTTTCGGGGGGAGCGGCGGAGACCCAGTACTTC; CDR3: CASSFSGGAAETQYF
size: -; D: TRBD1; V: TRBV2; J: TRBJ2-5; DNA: TGTGCCAGCAGTTCCGGACAGGGGCAGGGAGAGACCCAGTACTTC; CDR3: CASSSGQGQGETQYF
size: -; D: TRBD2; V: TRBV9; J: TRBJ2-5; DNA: TGTGCCAGCAGCGTAGGAGGACTAGCGGGGCAAGAGACCCAGTACTTC; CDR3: CASSVGGLAGQETQYF
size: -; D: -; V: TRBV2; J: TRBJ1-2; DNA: TGTGCCAGCAGTGGCGGGGGGAATGGGGGAGGCTACACCTTC; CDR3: CASSGGGNGGGYTF
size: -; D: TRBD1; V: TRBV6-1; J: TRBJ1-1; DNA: TGTGCCAGCAGTGAATACAGGGGCACTGAAGCTTTCTTT; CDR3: CASSEYRGTEAFF
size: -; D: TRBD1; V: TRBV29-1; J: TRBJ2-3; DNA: TGCAGCGTTGATTCCACGGGACAGGGGCGAGATACGCAGTATTTT; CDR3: CSVDSTGQGRDTQYF
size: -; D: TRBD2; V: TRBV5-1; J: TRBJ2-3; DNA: TGCGCCAGCACTGGACTAGCGGGAGTAGCTGATACGCAGTATTTT; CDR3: CASTGLAGVADTQYF
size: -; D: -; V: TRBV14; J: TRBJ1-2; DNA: TGTGCCAGCAGCCCCTACAGGGAAGGTGGCTACACCTTC; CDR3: CASSPYREGGYTF
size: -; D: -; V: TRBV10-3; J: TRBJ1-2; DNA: TGTGCCATCAGTGAGTCGGGGGCAGCGAATGGCTACACCTTC; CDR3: CAISESGAANGYTF
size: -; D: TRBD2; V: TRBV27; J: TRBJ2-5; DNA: TGTGCCAGCAGTTCATGGACTAGCGGGAGGGCCTTTGAGACCCAGTACTTC; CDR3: CASSSWTSGRAFETQYF
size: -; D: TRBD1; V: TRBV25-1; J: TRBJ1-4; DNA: TGTGCCAGCAAAGCCAGGGGGACACCTAATGAAAAACTGTTTTTT; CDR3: CASKARGTPNEKLFF
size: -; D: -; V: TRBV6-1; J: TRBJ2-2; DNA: TGTGCCAGCAGTGAACAACAGAACACCGGGGAGCTGTTTTTT; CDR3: CASSEQQNTGELFF
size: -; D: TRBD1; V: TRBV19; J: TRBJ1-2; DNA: TGTGCCAGTAGTACTTCCGGGACAGCTAACTATGGCTACACCTTC; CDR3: CASSTSGTANYGYTF